This T cell receptor beta chain was sequenced during a study of immune heterogeneity within non-small cell lung tumors. Study findings and constraints: Each patient's tumor sites shared recurring identical dominant CDR3 beta clonotypes, and individual sites also carried their own high-frequency clones. Although only moderate, the correlation of local T-cell clonality with local tumor mutational burden was significant (R 0.3 to 0.4).

V dropped 3 bases and J dropped 2 bases, with 12 bases sitting between them. The CDR3 length is 16 residues. Germline V gives CDR1 SGDLS, CDR2 YYNGEE. Amplifying TCR beta CDR3 involved multiplex PCR carried out with 32 V and 13 J primers. Each CDR3 protein is one row after TCRdb ran MiXCR on the multiplex PCR reads. Seen here are roughly 6,000 distinct CDR3 sequences, 22% observed once, and the top ten hold less than 10%. Template input, which was bulk tumor genomic DNA, totaled approximately 640 ng per sample. Several biopsies were spaced far apart within each primary tumor and obtained as surgery took place. Curative surgical treatment was performed in patients who had newly diagnosed, untreated non-small cell lung cancer. Newly diagnosed patients with non-small cell lung cancer who were having surgery with curative intent served as donors. This clonotype was seen a handful of times. No antigen is known for it.

The sample consisted of lung tumor tissue. The TCR originated in a man aged 65 to 85 with non-small cell lung cancer. This rearrangement joins TRBV9 to TRBJ2-6; maybe TRBD2 (5 bases). The CDR3 region is CASSGGSGPGANVLTF. DNA for the CDR3: TGTGCCAGCAGCGGGGGAAGCGGCCCTGGGGCCAACGTCCTGACTTTC.